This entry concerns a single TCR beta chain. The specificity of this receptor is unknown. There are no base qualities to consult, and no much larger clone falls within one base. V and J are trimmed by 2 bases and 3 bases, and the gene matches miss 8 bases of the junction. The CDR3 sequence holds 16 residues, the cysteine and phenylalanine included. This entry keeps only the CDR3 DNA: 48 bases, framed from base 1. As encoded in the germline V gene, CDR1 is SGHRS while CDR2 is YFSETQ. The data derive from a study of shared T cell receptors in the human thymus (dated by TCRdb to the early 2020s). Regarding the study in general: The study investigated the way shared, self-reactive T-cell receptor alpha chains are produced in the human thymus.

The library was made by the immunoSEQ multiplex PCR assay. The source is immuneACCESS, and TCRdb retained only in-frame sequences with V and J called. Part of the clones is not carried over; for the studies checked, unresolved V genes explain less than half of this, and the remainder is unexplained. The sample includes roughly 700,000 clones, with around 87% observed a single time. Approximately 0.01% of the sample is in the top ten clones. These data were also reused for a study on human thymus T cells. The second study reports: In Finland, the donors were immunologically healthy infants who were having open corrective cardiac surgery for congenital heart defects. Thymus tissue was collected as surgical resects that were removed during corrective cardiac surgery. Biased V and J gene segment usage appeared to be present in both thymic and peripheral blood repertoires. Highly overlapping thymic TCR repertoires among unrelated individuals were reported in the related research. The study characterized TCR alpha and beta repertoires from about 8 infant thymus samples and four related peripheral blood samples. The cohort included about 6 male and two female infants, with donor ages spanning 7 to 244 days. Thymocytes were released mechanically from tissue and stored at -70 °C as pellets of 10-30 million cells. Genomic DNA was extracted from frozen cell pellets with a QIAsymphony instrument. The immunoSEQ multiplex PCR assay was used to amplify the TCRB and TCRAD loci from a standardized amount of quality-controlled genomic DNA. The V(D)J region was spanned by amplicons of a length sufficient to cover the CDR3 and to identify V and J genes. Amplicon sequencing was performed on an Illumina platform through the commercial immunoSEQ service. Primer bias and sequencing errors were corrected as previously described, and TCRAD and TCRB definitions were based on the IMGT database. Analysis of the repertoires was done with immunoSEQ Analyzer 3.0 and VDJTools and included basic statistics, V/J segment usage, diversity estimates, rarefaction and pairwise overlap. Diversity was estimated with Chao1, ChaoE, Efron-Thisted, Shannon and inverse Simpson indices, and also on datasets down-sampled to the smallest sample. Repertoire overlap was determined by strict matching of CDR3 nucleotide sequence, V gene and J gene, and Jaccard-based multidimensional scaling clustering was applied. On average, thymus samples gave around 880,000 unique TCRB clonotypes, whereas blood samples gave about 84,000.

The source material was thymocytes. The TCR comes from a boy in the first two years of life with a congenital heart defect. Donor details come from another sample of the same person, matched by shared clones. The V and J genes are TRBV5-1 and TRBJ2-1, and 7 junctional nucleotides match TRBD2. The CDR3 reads CASSLASGPHYNEQFF. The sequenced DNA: TGCGCCAGCAGCTTAGCTAGCGGACCCCACTACAATGAGCAGTTCTTC.